This T cell receptor (beta chain) was recorded in a study of T-cell reconstitution after alpha-beta-depleted transplantation in children. Study observations and caveats: Reported findings indicate that, about two months after transplant, alpha-beta T cells came from several hundred expanded clones, which were derived from non-depleted graft cells.

Regarding this clonotype: Its specificity is unknown.

Unique molecular identifiers were incorporated during preparation of the TCRbeta library. TCRdb fed the PCR reads into MiXCR, producing one record per CDR3 protein. The top ten hold under 35% of the sample, which has more than 400,000 distinct CDR3 sequences, roughly 43% seen once. The CDR3 runs to 13 residues. Per the germline V gene, CDR1 is SQVTM and CDR2 is ANQGSEA. The source of this sequence is a girl aged 2 to 10 with aplastic anemia, due to receive a stem cell transplant. Sequencing was performed on PBMCs, taken before TCRalphabeta/CD19-depleted stem cell transplant. The J gene is TRBJ1-1, the V gene TRBV29-1, with a weak D call TRBD1 (6 bases). The CDR3 spells CRVYTGRGPEAFF. CDR3 bases: TGCAGAGTTTATACGGGACGGGGGCCTGAAGCTTTCTTT.